These 25 T cell receptor beta chains were sequenced from one sample in a study of early T cells in non-severe SARS-CoV-2 infection. TCRdb re-called the 5' RACE reads through MiXCR, storing one row per CDR3 protein. Of 65,000 to 95,000 distinct CDR3 sequences in the sample, 5% were seen once. The starting material was whole blood, obtained at baseline. These TCRs come from an adult who was a healthcare worker with PCR-confirmed SARS-CoV-2 infection or an uninfected control (not recorded which).

In this sample, this clonotype turned up many times. The CDR3 coding sequence is TGTGCCAGCACCTCTTGGGGGACCCAAGAGACCCAGTACTTC. Its protein is CASTSWGTQETQYF. The V and J genes are TRBV7-8 and TRBJ2-5; either TRBD1 or TRBD2 may fit D (5 bases each). The CDR3 loop spans 14 amino acids. V shed 7 bases and J shed 1 base, with 13 bases lying between them. Germline V gives CDR1 SGHVS, CDR2 FQNEAQ.

This clonotype was seen repeatedly, ten times or more. V usage is TRBV6-1 and J usage is TRBJ1-1, with D perhaps TRBD1 (5 bases). The CDR3 sequence is 14 residues long. V lost 8 bases and J 3 bases, leaving 16 bases between the germline ends. Germline lookup yields CDR1 MNHNS and CDR2 SASEGT. CDR3 region: CASPRSGLDTEAFF. CDR3 nucleotide sequence: TGTGCCAGCCCCCGGTCGGGGCTCGACACTGAAGCTTTCTTT.

This clonotype was detected ten times or more. The chain joins TRBV7-9 to TRBJ2-3; 8 bases are shared with TRBD2. There are 18 residues in the CDR3. CDR1 and CDR2 from the germline V gene are SEHNR and FQNEAQ (reference sequence). V lost 8 bases, J lost 6 bases, and 22 bases stayed unmatched. The CDR3 sequence is CASRQTRGGFKNKDTQYF. DNA of the CDR3: TGTGCCAGCCGACAGACTCGGGGGGGCTTCAAGAATAAGGATACGCAGTATTTT.

This clonotype has a count of ten or more. The V call is TRBV9, the J call TRBJ2-1; TRBD2 matches 12 bases. The length of the CDR3 is 16 residues. Germline V gives CDR1 SGDLS, CDR2 YYNGEE. V shed 3 bases and J 8 bases; nucleotides not matched to a gene: 9. CDR3 sequence (DNA): TGTGCCAGCAGCGCTAGCGGGAGGGCTGTTTCGGATGAGCAGTTCTTC. Amino acid sequence: CASSASGRAVSDEQFF.

This clonotype was seen only a few times. The chain recombines TRBV5-6 with TRBJ1-3, with D unresolved. The germline gives CDR1 SGHDT, CDR2 YYEEEE. This CDR3 has 16 residues. The V and J ends lost 0 bases and 0 bases respectively, with 10 bases between them. CDR3 bases: TGTGCCAGCAGCTTGGCGGGCTCCCTCTCTGGAAACACCATATATTTT. Protein product: CASSLAGSLSGNTIYF.

This clonotype appeared many times. This chain's CDR3 is CASSLGGAQGYTF. The DNA for the CDR3 is TGCGCCAGCAGCTTGGGGGGGGCGCAAGGCTACACCTTC. V and J are TRBV5-1 and TRBJ1-2, with D maybe TRBD1 (6 bases). The CDR3 covers 13 residues. The V and J ends lost 0 bases and 8 bases respectively, with 11 bases between them. Per the germline V gene, CDR1 is SGHRS and CDR2 is YFSETQ.

This clonotype occurred a few times. J is TRBJ2-1 and V is TRBV3-1, with D possibly being TRBD1 (5 bases). The length of the CDR3 is 16 residues. Per germline, CDR1 LGHDT and CDR2 YNNKEL (reference sequence). V was shortened by 4 bases and J by 8 bases, with 21 bases between the two germline ends. The CDR3 sequence is CASSPPGYQVGDEQFF. CDR3 in DNA: TGTGCCAGCAGCCCCCCTGGCTACCAAGTAGGGGATGAGCAGTTCTTC.

This clonotype has only a few counts. This rearrangement joins TRBV11-1 to TRBJ2-2; D not certain. V was shortened by 2 bases and J by 2 bases, with 9 bases between the two germline ends. The CDR3 loop spans 15 amino acids. Germline-derived CDR1 and CDR2 are SGHAT and FQDESV (reference sequence). The CDR3 bases are TGTGCCAGCAGCTTATTAGGCGGTAACACCGGGGAGCTGTTTTTT. As protein: CASSLLGGNTGELFF. Complete variable domain (other parts from reference TRBV11-1 and TRBJ2-2): EAEVAQSPRYKITEKSQAVAFWCDPISGHATLYWYRQILGQGPELLVQFQDESVVDDSQLPKDRFSAERLKGVDSTLKIQPAELGDSAMYLCASSLLGGNTGELFFGEGSRLTVL.

This chain connects TRBV5-1 to TRBJ1-5; 7 bases line up with TRBD1. CDR3 length: 14 amino acids. Germline V gene sequence: CDR1 SGHRS, CDR2 YFSETQ. V was pared by 2 bases and J by 4 bases, with 3 bases of the junction left unmatched. CDR3 DNA: TGCGCCAGCAGCTTAGGGGGCGCGAATCAGCCCCAGCATTTT. The encoded protein is CASSLGGANQPQHF. Full variable domain (outside the CDR3, taken from reference TRBV5-1 and TRBJ1-5): KAGVTQTPRYLIKTRGQQVTLSCSPISGHRSVSWYQQTPGQGLQFLFEYFSETQRNKGNFPGRFSGRQFSNSRSEMNVSTLELGDSALYLCASSLGGANQPQHFGDGTRLSIL.

This clonotype was detected many times. This chain links TRBV7-9 with TRBJ1-2, with TRBD1 identical over 7 bases. The germline V gene encodes CDR1 SEHNR and CDR2 FQNEAQ (reference sequence). The ends lost 6 bases at V and 8 bases at J; junction bases unmatched: 9. The CDR3 consists of 13 residues. For the CDR3, the DNA is TGTGCCAGCAGTTCAAGGCAGGGGGAAGGCTACACCTTC. Protein: CASSSRQGEGYTF.

The chain links TRBV6-5 to TRBJ2-6, with D perhaps matching TRBD1 (6 bases). V lost 0 bases and J lost 1, with 13 bases in between. The V gene's germline CDR1 is MNHEY and CDR2 SVGAGI. This CDR3 has 18 amino acids. CDR3 in DNA: TGTGCCAGCAGTTACTCTGGGCAGGGGCCATCTGGGGCCAACGTCCTGACTTTC. It yields the protein CASSYSGQGPSGANVLTF.

There are a few counts of this clonotype. The chain couples TRBV6-2 or TRBV6-3 to TRBJ2-7; unclear D gene. The CDR3 totals 14 residues. V lost 2 bases and J lost 1, with 9 bases in between. Per the germline V gene, CDR1 is MNHEY and CDR2 is SVGEGT. The CDR3, as DNA: TGTGCCAGCAGTTACGAGGATTTATCCTACGAGCAGTACTTC. Residues: CASSYEDLSYEQYF.

V is TRBV29-1 and J is TRBJ2-1, with 10 bases matching TRBD1. Looked up from germline, CDR1 is SQVTM and CDR2 is ANQGSEA. V dropped 7 bases and J dropped 5; count of bases not matched to a gene: 8. CDR3 length: 14 residues. The CDR3 protein is CSAGGTGENNEQFF. DNA of the CDR3: TGCAGCGCTGGAGGGACAGGGGAAAACAATGAGCAGTTCTTC.

This clonotype was found many times. The rearrangement joins TRBV4-1 to TRBJ2-1; D call uncertain. The CDR3 extends over 14 amino acids. From germline, CDR1 is MGHRA and CDR2 YSYEKL. Trimming removed 1 base at V and 0 bases at J, with 4 bases between. CDR3 in amino acids: CASSQGGSYNEQFF. In nucleotides, the CDR3 is TGCGCCAGCAGCCAAGGGGGCTCCTACAATGAGCAGTTCTTC.

This clonotype was recorded many times. J is TRBJ1-6 and V is TRBV6-5; D is ambiguous. CDR3 length: 15 residues. Germline-derived CDR1 and CDR2 are MNHEY and SVGAGI. Trimming took 4 bases from V and 6 from J, leaving 13 bases between them. CDR3 coding DNA: TGTGCCAGCAGTTTGGCCTTAGGTCGTAATTCACCCCTCCACTTT. Protein sequence: CASSLALGRNSPLHF.

This clonotype was found many times. The chain recombines TRBV28 with TRBJ2-7, with 13 bases identical to TRBD2. Germline V CDR1 and CDR2: MDHEN, SYDVKM. The CDR3 is 15 residues long. The V and J ends lost 5 bases and 7 bases, in that order; junction bases with no gene match: 8. CDR3 sequence (DNA): TGTGCCAGCAGTGTGAGGGGACTAGCGGGACAGGAGCAGTACTTC. The encoded protein is CASSVRGLAGQEQYF.

This clonotype was observed at least ten times. The CDR3 nucleotides read TGCAGCTCTAGAGGGGGGACTGCTAGTAACTATGGCTACACCTTC. Residues: CSSRGGTASNYGYTF. The chain couples TRBV29-1 to TRBJ1-2; perhaps TRBD1 as D (6 bases). The V and J ends lost 8 bases and 1 base respectively, with 20 bases between them. The CDR3 totals 15 residues. Germline V gene sequence: CDR1 SQVTM, CDR2 ANQGSEA.

This clonotype showed up just a few times. This sequence joins TRBV5-1 and TRBJ1-4; D is perhaps TRBD1 (6 bases). The V end was cut by 4 bases, the J end by 3 bases, with 22 bases between. The CDR3 consists of 18 residues. Germline CDR1 is SGHRS and CDR2 is YFSETQ. CDR3 nucleotide sequence: TGCGCCAGCAGCGAAATCACAGGGTTGGCCTCGGCTAATGAAAAACTGTTTTTT. This translates into CASSEITGLASANEKLFF.

This clonotype was detected ten times or more. The chain joins TRBV14 to TRBJ2-1; 10 bases align to TRBD2. The germline V gene has CDR1 SGHDN and CDR2 FVKESK. This CDR3 has 15 amino acids. V shed 4 bases, J shed 6 bases, and the junction held 6 bases outside the gene matches. As DNA, the CDR3 is TGTGCCAGCAGCCCGCCGGGACTAGCGACCAATGAGCAGTTCTTC. It yields the protein CASSPPGLATNEQFF.

This clonotype came up a few times. This chain joins TRBV9 and TRBJ2-7; D is unresolved. Germline lookup yields CDR1 SGDLS and CDR2 YYNGEE. The CDR3 contains 14 residues. V was pared by 4 bases and J by 4 bases, with 15 bases between. The CDR3 reads CASSPAGVEYEQYF. The CDR3 coding sequence is TGTGCCAGCAGCCCTGCTGGGGTAGAGTACGAGCAGTACTTC.

In this sample, this clonotype turned up many times. The rearrangement links TRBV6-6 to TRBJ1-5; TRBD1 matches 8 bases. The CDR3 is 16 residues long. Germline trimming cut 7 bases from V and 2 bases from J; bases unmatched to any gene: 10. Germline CDR1 reads MNHNY; CDR2 reads SVGAGI (reference sequence). The CDR3 reads CASTETGAKGNQPQHF. Written as DNA, the CDR3 is TGTGCCAGCACCGAGACAGGGGCAAAAGGCAATCAGCCCCAGCATTTT.

This clonotype was recorded at least ten times. This chain links TRBV28 with TRBJ2-5; tentatively, D is TRBD2 (6 bases). Trimming cost V 8 bases and J 3 bases, with 19 bases left between them. The CDR3 is made up of 15 amino acids. Germline CDR1 MDHEN, CDR2 SYDVKM. CDR3 sequence: CASSPGAGRKETQYF. DNA for the CDR3: TGTGCCAGCTCCCCTGGGGCGGGACGAAAAGAGACCCAGTACTTC.

This clonotype was recorded many times. The chain employs TRBV10-1 and TRBJ2-7, with a tentative D call TRBD1 (5 bases). There are 15 residues in the CDR3. Trimming left V 4 bases short and J 4 bases short, with 17 bases between. Germline lookup yields CDR1 WNHNN and CDR2 SYGVQD (reference sequence). In DNA form, the CDR3 reads TGCGCCAGCAGTGGGAAATTGGCAGGGCGGTACGAGCAGTACTTC. It codes for CASSGKLAGRYEQYF.

This clonotype occurred many times. The rearrangement uses TRBV27 and TRBJ2-1; D may be TRBD1 (6 bases). This CDR3 is built from 16 residues. CDR1 is MNHEY, CDR2 SMNVEV, per germline (reference sequence). The V and J ends lost 9 bases and 3 bases respectively, with 21 bases between them. CDR3 sequence reads: CASAPMGHLSYNEQFF. The DNA for the CDR3 is TGTGCCAGTGCTCCAATGGGACATTTGAGCTACAATGAGCAGTTCTTC.

This clonotype has more than one count but fewer than ten. The chain carries TRBV12-3 or TRBV12-4 and TRBJ2-6; D not certain. Trimming removed 3 bases from V and 0 bases from J, with 3 bases in between. There are 14 residues in the CDR3. For the CDR3, the DNA is TGTGCCAGCAGTTTTAGCTCTGGGGCCAACGTCCTGACTTTC. Protein product: CASSFSSGANVLTF.